This TCR beta chain was retrieved from a study of blood T cells in healthy people across ages. Study summary: Template switching caught about one barcoded beta molecule for each two T cells.

The CDR3 contains 12 residues. V was pared by 5 bases and J by 5 bases, with 7 bases between. The germline V gene encodes CDR1 MNHNY and CDR2 SVGAGI (reference sequence). Using a J-beta primer mix together with a sample-barcoded 5' primer, a second PCR was run for roughly 6 to 11 cycles. With 12 random nucleotides, a template-switch adaptor tagged each individual cDNA molecule. TCRdb recomputed calls from the 5' RACE reads with MiXCR, one row per CDR3 protein. The sample records about 900,000 distinct CDR3 sequences, about 62% being singletons. As for this clonotype: Its antigen is as yet unknown.

Overall study results and limits: Any changes in expanded clonotypes were possibly confounded, as donor CMV status remained unknown. Investigators treated diversity estimates from one million T cells as underestimates.

The sequence was collected from a young man in good health. The V and J genes are TRBV6-6 and TRBJ2-1; D unresolved. What was sequenced was blood. The CDR3 DNA follows: TGTGCCAGCAGTAACCGGAACAATGAGCAGTTCTTC. Translated: CASSNRNNEQFF.